This is a list of T cell receptor beta chains from one sample in a study of CD8+CD57+ T cells in acquired aplastic anemia. MiXCR, run by TCRdb on the reads, gives a single entry per CDR3 protein. This sample has about 190,000 distinct CDR3 sequences, with approximately 52% found just once. The sequenced sample was sorted CD4+, CD8+, or CD8+CD57+ T cells (not recorded which) from PBMCs. Source of these receptors: a human donor in good health, serving as a control. CDR3s leave out the opening cysteine and the closing phenylalanine or tryptophan. Each record gives: J gene, V gene, D gene, CDR3 protein. D genes are given only for firm matches.

j_gene: TRBJ2-7
v_gene: TRBV4-2
d_gene: TRBD2
CDR3aa: ASSQQSGTLSYEQY

j_gene: TRBJ1-1
v_gene: TRBV7-3
d_gene: -
CDR3aa: ASSPNGFTEAF

j_gene: TRBJ2-7
v_gene: TRBV5-1
d_gene: -
CDR3aa: ASSLDSFTYEQY

j_gene: TRBJ1-2
v_gene: TRBV24-1
d_gene: TRBD1
CDR3aa: ATSDQWDSNGYT

j_gene: TRBJ1-4
v_gene: TRBV6-2/TRBV6-3
d_gene: -
CDR3aa: ASSRTGTEGEKLF

j_gene: TRBJ2-5
v_gene: TRBV24-1
d_gene: TRBD2
CDR3aa: ATSEQAGGLSGETQY

j_gene: TRBJ2-1
v_gene: TRBV7-9
d_gene: TRBD1
CDR3aa: ASSGRDRDHNEQF

j_gene: TRBJ2-5
v_gene: TRBV7-2
d_gene: -
CDR3aa: ASSPRRTPGPEETQY

j_gene: TRBJ1-6
v_gene: TRBV2
d_gene: -
CDR3aa: ASSEGRANSPLH

j_gene: TRBJ1-1
v_gene: TRBV7-2
d_gene: -
CDR3aa: ANSLSGNTEAF

j_gene: TRBJ1-2
v_gene: TRBV20-1
d_gene: -
CDR3aa: SASPGANYGYT

j_gene: TRBJ1-4
v_gene: TRBV19
d_gene: -
CDR3aa: ASSISQATNEKLF

j_gene: TRBJ2-7
v_gene: TRBV19
d_gene: TRBD2
CDR3aa: ASSSGTSGRGRYEQY

j_gene: TRBJ2-5
v_gene: TRBV20-1
d_gene: -
CDR3aa: SARDSVASSGTQY

j_gene: TRBJ1-2
v_gene: TRBV10-3
d_gene: -
CDR3aa: ASSYVGGYGYT

j_gene: TRBJ2-7
v_gene: TRBV7-9
d_gene: TRBD1
CDR3aa: ASSPGQSYEQY

j_gene: TRBJ1-6
v_gene: TRBV5-1
d_gene: -
CDR3aa: ASSQGGALSYNSPLH

j_gene: TRBJ2-4
v_gene: TRBV20-1
d_gene: -
CDR3aa: SARGEPGRAAKNIQY

j_gene: TRBJ1-4
v_gene: TRBV6-5
d_gene: -
CDR3aa: ASSYSRTANEKLF

j_gene: TRBJ2-2
v_gene: TRBV7-2
d_gene: -
CDR3aa: ASSPLIDTGELF

j_gene: TRBJ2-1
v_gene: TRBV11-3
d_gene: -
CDR3aa: ASSLGQAQGQF

j_gene: TRBJ1-2
v_gene: TRBV15
d_gene: -
CDR3aa: ATSPKGGSGYGYT

j_gene: TRBJ2-7
v_gene: TRBV5-1
d_gene: TRBD1
CDR3aa: ASSLDIGQAYEQY

j_gene: TRBJ2-3
v_gene: TRBV20-1
d_gene: TRBD1
CDR3aa: SATPTQGTYGTDTQY

j_gene: TRBJ2-3
v_gene: TRBV4-1
d_gene: TRBD2
CDR3aa: ASSQVGTSIDTQY

j_gene: TRBJ2-1
v_gene: TRBV6-6
d_gene: TRBD1
CDR3aa: ASRGQGSNEQF

j_gene: TRBJ1-2
v_gene: TRBV20-1
d_gene: -
CDR3aa: SAETPNYGYT

j_gene: TRBJ2-2
v_gene: TRBV2
d_gene: TRBD1
CDR3aa: ASMRQGRAGELF

j_gene: TRBJ1-2
v_gene: TRBV7-9
d_gene: -
CDR3aa: ASSQEGMGGEGYT